The 5 T cell receptor beta chains listed next were all sequenced from one sample in a study of blood T cell repertoires in COVID-19 (TCRdb year 2020). The protocol used for the library was the immunoSEQ multiplex PCR assay. This is the immuneACCESS table as TCRdb keeps it, with only in-frame sequences that have V and J called. A part of the clones is gone; compared with another copy, unresolved V genes explain less than half, and the rest is unexplained. Present in this sample are about 340,000 clones, approximately 86% of which were seen just once. 7% to 7.5% of the sample is in the top ten clones. Sequencing input: peripheral blood. The receptors shown here come from a woman in her sixties or seventies with COVID-19, enrolled during active disease.

This rearrangement joins TRBV19 to TRBJ1-5; tentatively, D is TRBD1 (6 bases). The V gene lost 1 base and the J gene lost 3 bases, with 10 bases spanning the gap. Germline values: CDR1 LNHDA, CDR2 SQIVND (reference sequence). The CDR3 runs 15 residues. The DNA of the CDR3 is TGTGCCAGTAGTATAGGACAGGTTTTCAATCAGCCCCAGCATTTT. This gives the protein CASSIGQVFNQPQHF.

The chain employs TRBV9 and TRBJ2-2, with D tentatively TRBD2 (7 bases). The CDR3 contains 16 residues. The V gene's germline CDR1 is SGDLS and CDR2 YYNGEE. V was clipped by 2 bases and J by 3 bases, with 14 bases between them. CDR3: CASSVREGEDTGELFF. The CDR3 DNA sequence: TGTGCCAGCAGCGTCAGGGAGGGGGAGGACACCGGGGAGCTGTTTTTT.

The V gene is TRBV7-2, the J gene TRBJ2-7; 9 bases line up with TRBD2. The CDR3 has 15 amino acids. V lost 8 bases, J lost 1 base, and 9 bases stayed unmatched. The germline V gene encodes CDR1 SGHTA and CDR2 FQGNSA. CDR3 in DNA: TGTGCCAGCCGCCGGGGCGGGGGGGCATCCTACGAGCAGTACTTC. Translated, it gives CASRRGGGASYEQYF.

This clone was seen more than once but under ten times. This rearrangement joins TRBV5-1 to TRBJ1-6; 7 bases line up with TRBD1. The CDR3 contains 16 residues. The V segment lost 3 bases and the J segment 0 bases; nucleotides outside the gene matches: 3. Germline V gives CDR1 SGHRS, CDR2 YFSETQ. CDR3 region: CASSSTGSSYNSPLHF. CDR3 sequence (DNA): TGCGCCAGCAGCTCGACAGGGAGCTCCTATAATTCACCCCTCCACTTT. The whole variable domain, filled in from reference TRBV5-1 and TRBJ1-6, reads KAGVTQTPRYLIKTRGQQVTLSCSPISGHRSVSWYQQTPGQGLQFLFEYFSETQRNKGNFPGRFSGRQFSNSRSEMNVSTLELGDSALYLCASSSTGSSYNSPLHFGNGTRLTVT.

The chain uses TRBV6-5 and TRBJ1-3; TRBD1 matches at 7 bases. CDR1 is MNHEY and CDR2 is SVGAGI in the germline V gene. The CDR3 consists of 14 residues. V shed 6 bases, J shed 3 bases, and the junction held 5 bases outside the gene matches. CDR3 sequence: CASRRDSLGNTIYF. In DNA form, the CDR3 reads TGTGCCAGCAGGAGGGACAGTCTTGGAAACACCATATATTTT.